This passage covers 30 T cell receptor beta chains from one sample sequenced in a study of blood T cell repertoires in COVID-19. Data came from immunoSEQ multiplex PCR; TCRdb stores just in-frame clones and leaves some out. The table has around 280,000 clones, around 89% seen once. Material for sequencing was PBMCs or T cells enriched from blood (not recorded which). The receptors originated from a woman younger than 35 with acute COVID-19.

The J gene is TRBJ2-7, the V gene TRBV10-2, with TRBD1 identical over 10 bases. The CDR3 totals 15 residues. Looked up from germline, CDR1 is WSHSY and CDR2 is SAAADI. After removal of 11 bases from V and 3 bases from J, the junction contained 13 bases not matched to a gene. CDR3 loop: CAGILGGTGVYEQYF. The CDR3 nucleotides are TGCGCCGGGATACTTGGAGGGACAGGGGTCTACGAGCAGTACTTC.

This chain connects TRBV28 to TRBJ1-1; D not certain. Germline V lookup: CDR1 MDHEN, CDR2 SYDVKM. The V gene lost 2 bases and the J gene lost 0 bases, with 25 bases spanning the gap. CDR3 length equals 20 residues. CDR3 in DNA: TGTGCCAGCAGTTTAGAGGGTGCCGGGATACCCCCTAGAGTGAACACTGAAGCTTTCTTT. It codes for CASSLEGAGIPPRVNTEAFF. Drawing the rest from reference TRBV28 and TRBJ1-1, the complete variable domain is DVKVTQSSRYLVKRTGEKVFLECVQDMDHENMFWYRQDPGLGLRLIYFSYDVKMKEKGDIPEGYSVSREKKERFSLILESASTNQTSMYLCASSLEGAGIPPRVNTEAFFGQGTRLTVV.

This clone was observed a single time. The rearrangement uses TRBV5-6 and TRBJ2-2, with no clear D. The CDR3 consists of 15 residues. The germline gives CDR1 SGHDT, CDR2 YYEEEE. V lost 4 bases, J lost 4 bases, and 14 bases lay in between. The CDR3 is CASSGRHLGTGELFF. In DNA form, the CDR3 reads TGTGCCAGCAGCGGCAGACACCTGGGCACCGGGGAGCTGTTTTTT.

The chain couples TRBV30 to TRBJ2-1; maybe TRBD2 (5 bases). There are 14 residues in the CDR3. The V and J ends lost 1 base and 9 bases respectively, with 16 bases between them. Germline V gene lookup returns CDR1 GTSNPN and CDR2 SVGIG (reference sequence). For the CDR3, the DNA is TGTGCCTGGAGTGGGCCTAGGAGGATCGGTGAGCAGTTCTTC. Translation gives CAWSGPRRIGEQFF.

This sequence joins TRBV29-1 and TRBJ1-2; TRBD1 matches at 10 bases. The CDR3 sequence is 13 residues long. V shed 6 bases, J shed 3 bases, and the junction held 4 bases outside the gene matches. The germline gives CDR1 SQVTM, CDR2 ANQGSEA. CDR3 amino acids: CSVAGTGDYGYTF. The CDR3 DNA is TGCAGCGTAGCCGGGACAGGGGACTATGGCTACACCTTC.

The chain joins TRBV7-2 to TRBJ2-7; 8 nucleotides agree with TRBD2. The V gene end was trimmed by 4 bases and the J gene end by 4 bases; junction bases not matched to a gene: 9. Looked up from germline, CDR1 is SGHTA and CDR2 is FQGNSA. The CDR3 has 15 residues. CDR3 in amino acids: CASSSQFTGGYEQYF. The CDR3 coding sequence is TGTGCCAGCAGCTCCCAGTTTACGGGAGGGTACGAGCAGTACTTC.

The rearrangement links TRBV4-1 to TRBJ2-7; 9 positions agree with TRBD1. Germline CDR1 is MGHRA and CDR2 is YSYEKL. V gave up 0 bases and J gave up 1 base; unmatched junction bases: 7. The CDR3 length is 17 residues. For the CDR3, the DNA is TGCGCCAGCAGCCAAGAACCTTTTGGGACAGGGTCCTACGAGCAGTACTTC. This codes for CASSQEPFGTGSYEQYF.

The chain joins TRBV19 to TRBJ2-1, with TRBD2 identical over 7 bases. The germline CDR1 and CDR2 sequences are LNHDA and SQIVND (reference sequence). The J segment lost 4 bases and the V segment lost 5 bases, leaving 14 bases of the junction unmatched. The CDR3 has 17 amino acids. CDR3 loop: CASSLSDSSGAYNEQFF. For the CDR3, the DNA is TGTGCCAGTAGTTTATCTGATTCTAGCGGAGCTTACAATGAGCAGTTCTTC.

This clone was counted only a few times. The CDR3 sequence: CASSRTGGHSPLHF. CDR3 in DNA: TGTGCCAGCAGCCGGACAGGGGGCCATTCACCCCTCCACTTT. This chain joins TRBV7-8 and TRBJ1-6; TRBD1 matches at 11 bases. The CDR3 runs 14 residues. V shed 5 bases, J shed 8 bases, and the junction held 2 bases outside the gene matches. Germline CDR1 reads SGHVS; CDR2 reads FQNEAQ.

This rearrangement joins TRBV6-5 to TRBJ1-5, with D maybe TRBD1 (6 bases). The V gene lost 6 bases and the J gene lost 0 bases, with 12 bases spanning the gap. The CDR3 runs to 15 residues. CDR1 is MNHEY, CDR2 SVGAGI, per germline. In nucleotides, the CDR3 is TGTGCCAGCAGACCCGACAGGAATAGCAATCAGCCCCAGCATTTT. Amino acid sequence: CASRPDRNSNQPQHF.

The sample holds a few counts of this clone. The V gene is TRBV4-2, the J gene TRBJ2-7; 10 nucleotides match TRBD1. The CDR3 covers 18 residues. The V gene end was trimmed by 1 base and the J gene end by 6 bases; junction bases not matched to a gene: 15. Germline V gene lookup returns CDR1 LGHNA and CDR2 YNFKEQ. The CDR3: CASSQGSAIRDRGAEQYF. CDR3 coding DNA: TGTGCCAGCAGCCAAGGGTCGGCCATCCGGGACAGGGGAGCCGAGCAGTACTTC.

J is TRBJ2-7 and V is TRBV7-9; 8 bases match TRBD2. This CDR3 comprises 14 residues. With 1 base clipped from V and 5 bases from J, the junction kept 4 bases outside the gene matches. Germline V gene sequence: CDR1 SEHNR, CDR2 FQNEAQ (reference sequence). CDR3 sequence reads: CASSLVAGGDEQYF. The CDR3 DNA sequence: TGTGCCAGCAGCTTAGTTGCGGGAGGTGACGAGCAGTACTTC.

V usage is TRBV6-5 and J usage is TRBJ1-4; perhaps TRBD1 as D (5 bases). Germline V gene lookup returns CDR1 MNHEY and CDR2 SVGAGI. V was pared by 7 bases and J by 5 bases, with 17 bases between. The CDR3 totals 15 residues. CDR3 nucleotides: TGTGCCAGCAACCGGGGGGGGAGGGACAATGAAAAACTGTTTTTT. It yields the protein CASNRGGRDNEKLFF.

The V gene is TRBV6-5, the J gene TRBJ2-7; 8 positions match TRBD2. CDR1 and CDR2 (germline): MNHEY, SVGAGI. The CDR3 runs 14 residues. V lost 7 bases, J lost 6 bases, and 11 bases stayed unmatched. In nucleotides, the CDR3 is TGTGCCAGCAAGCGGGGGCGAGGGGGAGTCGAGCAGTACTTC. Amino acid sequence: CASKRGRGGVEQYF.

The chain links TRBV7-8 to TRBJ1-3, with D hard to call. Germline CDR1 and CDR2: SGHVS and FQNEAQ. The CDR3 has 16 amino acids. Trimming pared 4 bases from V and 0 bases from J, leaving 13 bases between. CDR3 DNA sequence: TGTGCCAGCAGCTCTCAGGTTTTGCTCTCTGGAAACACCATATATTTT. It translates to CASSSQVLLSGNTIYF.

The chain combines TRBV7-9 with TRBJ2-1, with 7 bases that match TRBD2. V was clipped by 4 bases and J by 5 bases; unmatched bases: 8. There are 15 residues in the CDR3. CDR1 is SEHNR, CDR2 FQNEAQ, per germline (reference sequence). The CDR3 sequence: CASSWPEGGDNEQFF. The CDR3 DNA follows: TGTGCCAGCAGCTGGCCGGAGGGAGGGGACAATGAGCAGTTCTTC.

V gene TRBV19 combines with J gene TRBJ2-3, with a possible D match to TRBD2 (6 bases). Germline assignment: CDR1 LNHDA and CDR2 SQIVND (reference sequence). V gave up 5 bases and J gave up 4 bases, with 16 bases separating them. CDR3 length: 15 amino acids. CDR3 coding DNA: TGTGCCAGTAGTGCTTACGTGGGAGGACCAGATACGCAGTATTTT. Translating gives CASSAYVGGPDTQYF.

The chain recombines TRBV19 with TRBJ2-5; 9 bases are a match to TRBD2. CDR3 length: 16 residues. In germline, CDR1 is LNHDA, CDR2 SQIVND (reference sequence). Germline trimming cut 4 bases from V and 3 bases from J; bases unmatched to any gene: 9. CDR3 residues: CASSTFRAGGKETQYF. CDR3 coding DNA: TGTGCCAGTAGTACCTTTCGTGCGGGAGGGAAAGAGACCCAGTACTTC.

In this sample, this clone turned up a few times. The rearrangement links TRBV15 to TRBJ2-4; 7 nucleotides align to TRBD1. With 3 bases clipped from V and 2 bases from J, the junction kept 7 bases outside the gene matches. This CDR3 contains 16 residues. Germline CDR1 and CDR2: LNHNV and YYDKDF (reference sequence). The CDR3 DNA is TGTGCCACCAGCAGGGCCTCGACAGGGCCCAAAAACATTCAGTACTTC. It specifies CATSRASTGPKNIQYF. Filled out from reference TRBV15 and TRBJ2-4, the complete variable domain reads DAMVIQNPRYQVTQFGKPVTLSCSQTLNHNVMYWYQQKSSQAPKLLFHYYDKDFNNEADTPDNFQSRRPNTSFCFLDIRSPGLGDTAMYLCATSRASTGPKNIQYFGAGTRLSVL.

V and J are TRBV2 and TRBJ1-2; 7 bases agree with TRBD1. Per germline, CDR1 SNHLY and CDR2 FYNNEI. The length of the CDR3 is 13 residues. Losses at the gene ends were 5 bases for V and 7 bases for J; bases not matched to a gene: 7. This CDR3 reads CASSRDRVGGYTF. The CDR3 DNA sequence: TGTGCCAGCAGTAGAGACAGGGTCGGTGGCTACACCTTC.

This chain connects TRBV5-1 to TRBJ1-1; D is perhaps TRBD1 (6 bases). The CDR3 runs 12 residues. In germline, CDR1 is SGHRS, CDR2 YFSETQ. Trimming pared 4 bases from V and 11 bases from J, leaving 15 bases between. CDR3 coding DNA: TGCGCCAGCAGCCCCCAACAGGGAGCGGCTTTCTTT. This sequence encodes CASSPQQGAAFF. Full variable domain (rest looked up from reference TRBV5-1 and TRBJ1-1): KAGVTQTPRYLIKTRGQQVTLSCSPISGHRSVSWYQQTPGQGLQFLFEYFSETQRNKGNFPGRFSGRQFSNSRSEMNVSTLELGDSALYLCASSPQQGAAFFGQGTRLTVV.

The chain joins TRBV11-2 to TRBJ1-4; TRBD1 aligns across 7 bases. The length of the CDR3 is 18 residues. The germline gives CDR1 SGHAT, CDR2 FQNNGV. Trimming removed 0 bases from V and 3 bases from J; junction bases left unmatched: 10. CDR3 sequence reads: CASSLDPPPDRSNEKLFF. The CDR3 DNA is TGTGCCAGCAGCTTAGATCCCCCCCCGGACAGGTCTAATGAAAAACTGTTTTTT.

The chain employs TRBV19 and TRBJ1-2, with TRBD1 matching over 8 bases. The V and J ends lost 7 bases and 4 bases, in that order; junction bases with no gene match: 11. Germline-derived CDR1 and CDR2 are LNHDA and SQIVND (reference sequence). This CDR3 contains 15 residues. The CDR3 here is CASTPRTGQIYGYTF. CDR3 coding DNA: TGTGCCAGTACGCCTCGGACAGGGCAAATCTATGGCTACACCTTC.

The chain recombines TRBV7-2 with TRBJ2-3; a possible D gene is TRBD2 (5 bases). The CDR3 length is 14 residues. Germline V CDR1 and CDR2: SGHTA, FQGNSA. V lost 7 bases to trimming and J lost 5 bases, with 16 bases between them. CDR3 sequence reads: CASISRAEGDTQYF. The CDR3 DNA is TGTGCCAGCATCTCGCGGGCTGAGGGAGATACGCAGTATTTT.

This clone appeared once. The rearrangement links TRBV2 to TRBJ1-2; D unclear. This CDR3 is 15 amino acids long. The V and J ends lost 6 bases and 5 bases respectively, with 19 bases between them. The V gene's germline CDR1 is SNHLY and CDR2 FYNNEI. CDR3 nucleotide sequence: TGTGCCAGCAGCCTCGAAAAGGGAGACCCTTATGGCTACACCTTC. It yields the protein CASSLEKGDPYGYTF.

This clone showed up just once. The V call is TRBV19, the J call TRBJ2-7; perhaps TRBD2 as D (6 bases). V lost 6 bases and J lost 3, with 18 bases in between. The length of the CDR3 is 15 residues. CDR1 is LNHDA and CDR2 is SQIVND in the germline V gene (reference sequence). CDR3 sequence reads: CASSNVPGAIYEQYF. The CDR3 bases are TGTGCCAGTAGCAACGTGCCGGGAGCCATCTACGAGCAGTACTTC. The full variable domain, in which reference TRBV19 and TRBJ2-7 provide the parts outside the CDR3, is DGGITQSPKYLFRKEGQNVTLSCEQNLNHDAMYWYRQDPGQGLRLIYYSQIVNDFQKGDIAEGYSVSREKKESFPLTVTSAQKNPTAFYLCASSNVPGAIYEQYFGPGTRLTVT.

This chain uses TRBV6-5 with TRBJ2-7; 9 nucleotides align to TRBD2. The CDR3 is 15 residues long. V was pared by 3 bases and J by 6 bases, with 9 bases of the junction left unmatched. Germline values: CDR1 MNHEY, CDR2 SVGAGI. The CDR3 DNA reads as TGTGCCAGCAGTTATTGGCGGGAGGGCCAACGCGAGCAGTACTTC. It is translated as CASSYWREGQREQYF.

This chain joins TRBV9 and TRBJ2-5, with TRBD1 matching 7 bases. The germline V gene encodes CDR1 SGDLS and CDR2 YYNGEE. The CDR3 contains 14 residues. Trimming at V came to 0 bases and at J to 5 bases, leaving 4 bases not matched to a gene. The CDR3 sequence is CASSVGQGVETQYF. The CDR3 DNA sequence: TGTGCCAGCAGCGTAGGTCAGGGGGTGGAGACCCAGTACTTC.

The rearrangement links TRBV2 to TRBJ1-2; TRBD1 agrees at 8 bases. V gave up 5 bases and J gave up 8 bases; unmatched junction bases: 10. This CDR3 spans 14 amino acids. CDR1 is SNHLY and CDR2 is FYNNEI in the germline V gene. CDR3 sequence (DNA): TGTGCCAGCAGTTCCGGGACAGGCACCCAGGGCTACACCTTC. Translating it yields CASSSGTGTQGYTF.

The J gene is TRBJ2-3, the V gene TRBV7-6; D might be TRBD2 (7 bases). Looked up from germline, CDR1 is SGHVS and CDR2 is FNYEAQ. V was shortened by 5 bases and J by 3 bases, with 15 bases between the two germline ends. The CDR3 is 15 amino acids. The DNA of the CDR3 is TGTGCCAGCAGCCTGGCCGGGGGGCCAACAGATACGCAGTATTTT. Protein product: CASSLAGGPTDTQYF. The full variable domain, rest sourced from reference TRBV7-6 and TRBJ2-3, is GAGVSQSPRYKVTKRGQDVALRCDPISGHVSLYWYRQALGQGPEFLTYFNYEAQQDKSGLPNDRFSAERPEGSISTLTIQRTEQRDSAMYRCASSLAGGPTDTQYFGPGTRLTVL.